The 10 T cell receptor beta chains presented below share a single source sample, sequenced in a study of blood T cell repertoires in COVID-19. Sequenced by immunoSEQ multiplex PCR; TCRdb stores in-frame clones only, minus some. Altogether approximately 110,000 clones are present, roughly 88% being singletons, with the ten largest covering 0.88%. Material: peripheral blood. These receptors were taken from a woman in her fifties or sixties with active or convalescent COVID-19.

This chain connects TRBV19 to TRBJ2-1, with 12 bases identical to TRBD1. The junction had 16 bases not matched to a gene; V was cut back by 5 bases and J by 8 bases. This CDR3 has 18 amino acids. CDR1 is LNHDA, CDR2 SQIVND, per germline (reference sequence). CDR3 coding DNA: TGTGCCAGTAGTTCCCGTGGGACGGGGACAGGGGGCGTTGATGAGCAGTTCTTC. It specifies CASSSRGTGTGGVDEQFF.

The chain joins TRBV28 to TRBJ1-5; D may be TRBD1 (6 bases). Per germline, CDR1 MDHEN and CDR2 SYDVKM. This CDR3 comprises 18 residues. Trimming shortened V by 6 bases and J by 1 base, and 22 bases separated the two germline ends. The CDR3 is CASSSPSGGRRSNQPQHF. In nucleotides, the CDR3 is TGTGCCAGCAGCTCCCCATCGGGGGGGCGTCGAAGCAATCAGCCCCAGCATTTT. The variable domain in full, with the rest retrieved from reference TRBV28 and TRBJ1-5, is DVKVTQSSRYLVKRTGEKVFLECVQDMDHENMFWYRQDPGLGLRLIYFSYDVKMKEKGDIPEGYSVSREKKERFSLILESASTNQTSMYLCASSSPSGGRRSNQPQHFGDGTRLSIL.

The chain uses TRBV28 and TRBJ1-4, with D possibly matching TRBD1 (6 bases). The CDR3 has 14 amino acids. Deletions cut 2 bases from V and 10 bases from J, with 14 bases between. The germline CDR1 and CDR2 sequences are MDHEN and SYDVKM. The CDR3 DNA sequence: TGTGCCAGCAGTTTACCTACAGGGTTACGAAAACTGTTTTTT. It encodes CASSLPTGLRKLFF.

The chain links TRBV20-1 to TRBJ2-7; a weak D match, TRBD1 (7 bases). Germline V lookup: CDR1 DFQATT, CDR2 SNEGSKA (reference sequence). Deletions cut 3 bases from V and 5 bases from J, with 14 bases between. The CDR3 covers 13 residues. This CDR3 is CSASRQGGDEQYF. The CDR3 nucleotides are TGCAGTGCTAGTAGGCAGGGGGGCGACGAGCAGTACTTC.

The V call is TRBV24-1, the J call TRBJ2-5; 8 bases fit TRBD1. The CDR3 loop spans 14 amino acids. CDR1 and CDR2 (germline): KGHDR, SFDVKD. V shed 4 bases and J 3 bases; nucleotides not matched to a gene: 3. The CDR3 spells CATSERTGKETQYF. The CDR3 DNA reads TGTGCCACCAGTGAACGGACAGGGAAAGAGACCCAGTACTTC.

This clone was observed once. The V gene is TRBV4-2, the J gene TRBJ2-1; weak D call: TRBD2 (6 bases). Trimming removed 0 bases at V and 13 bases at J, with 19 bases between. There are 15 residues in the CDR3. Looked up from germline, CDR1 is LGHNA and CDR2 is YNFKEQ. The CDR3: CASSQEGGTSSSQFF. The CDR3 nucleotides are TGTGCCAGCAGCCAAGAGGGAGGTACAAGTAGCTCCCAGTTCTTC.

The J gene is TRBJ2-7, the V gene TRBV7-2, with 7 nucleotides matching TRBD2. Trimming at V came to 1 base and at J to 6 bases, leaving 3 bases not matched to a gene. The germline V gene has CDR1 SGHTA and CDR2 FQGNSA. The CDR3 has 13 amino acids. CDR3 amino acids: CASSLDPGGEQYF. CDR3 sequence (DNA): TGTGCCAGCAGCTTAGACCCGGGGGGCGAGCAGTACTTC.

The chain couples TRBV6-5 to TRBJ2-7; a possible D gene is TRBD1 (6 bases). Germline CDR1 is MNHEY and CDR2 is SVGAGI. CDR3 length equals 15 residues. The V gene lost 8 bases and the J gene lost 0 bases, with 17 bases spanning the gap. The DNA of the CDR3 is TGTGCCAGCTCTTGGACAGAGGATAGCTCCTACGAGCAGTACTTC. It specifies CASSWTEDSSYEQYF.

The chain couples TRBV9 to TRBJ1-6; TRBD1 aligns across 7 bases. Germline assignment: CDR1 SGDLS and CDR2 YYNGEE. The V segment lost 3 bases and the J segment 7 bases; nucleotides outside the gene matches: 7. The CDR3 contains 15 residues. This chain's CDR3 is CASSASQGTNSPLHF. DNA for the CDR3: TGTGCCAGCAGCGCGTCACAGGGGACGAATTCACCCCTCCACTTT. The full variable domain, its missing parts supplied by reference TRBV9 and TRBJ1-6, is DSGVTQTPKHLITATGQRVTLRCSPRSGDLSVYWYQQSLDQGLQFLIQYYNGEERAKGNILERFSAQQFPDLHSELNLSSLELGDSALYFCASSASQGTNSPLHFGNGTRLTVT.

This clone was observed a few times. The V and J genes are TRBV7-2 and TRBJ2-3; 12 bases match TRBD2. This CDR3 contains 18 residues. Germline CDR1 SGHTA, CDR2 FQGNSA. With 2 bases clipped from V and 0 bases from J, the junction kept 6 bases outside the gene matches. The CDR3 loop is CASSLYRGLAGSTDTQYF. The DNA of the CDR3 is TGTGCCAGCAGCTTATACCGTGGACTAGCGGGGAGCACAGATACGCAGTATTTT.